Detailed here is one T cell receptor beta chain. This specimen belongs to a study of Graves' ophthalmopathy and Graves' hyperthyroidism. This CDR3 has 15 amino acids. The V end lost 0 bases, the J end lost 4 bases, and 13 bases lay between the germline ends. The V gene's germline CDR1 is SGHTA and CDR2 FQGTGA. Hyperthyroidism in these 18- to 65-year-old patients was newly diagnosed, lasting under 2 months. Orbital computed tomography, thyroid ultrasound, TRAb, serum thyroxine and clinical symptoms formed the basis of diagnosis. RNA transcripts served as template for amplifying TCR beta CDR3 sequences. A first-round RT-PCR used HTBI primers, followed by a second-round multiplex PCR. TCRdb reprocessed the multiplex PCR reads via MiXCR and lists one record per CDR3 protein. Here the sample spans over a million distinct CDR3 sequences, about 38% being singletons.

The chain couples TRBV7-3 to TRBJ2-7; D possibly matches TRBD1 or TRBD2 (5 bases each). The clonotype originates from an adult man with Graves' hyperthyroidism. Sequencing was done on a sample of peripheral blood or thyroid tissue (not recorded which). The CDR3 sequence is CASSLTGDGGYEQYF. The CDR3 DNA sequence: TGTGCCAGCAGCTTAACGGGGGATGGGGGTTACGAGCAGTACTTC. Together with reference TRBV7-3 and TRBJ2-7, the CDR3 gives the full variable domain: GAGVSQTPSNKVTEKGKYVELRCDPISGHTALYWYRQSLGQGPEFLIYFQGTGAADDSGLPNDRFFAVRPEGSVSTLKIQRTERGDSAVYLCASSLTGDGGYEQYFGPGTRLTVT.